A single count supports the clone carrying this T cell receptor (beta chain). What it recognizes is unknown. This entry belongs to a study of T cell responses to AZD1222 COVID-19 vaccine. Here immunoSEQ multiplex PCR was the method, and the copy in TCRdb shows in-frame clones only, minus some. The repertoire consists of tens of thousands of clones, with roughly 88% occurring once and the leading ten covering about an eighth. Study-wide points: Spike-wide coverage was observed for vaccine-associated CD4 TCRs, with dominant responses at 160-218 and 743-854. Clonal diversity may have been underestimated in mostly white British donors. Compared with day 0, the breadth and depth of the Spike-specific TCR repertoire rose significantly after two doses of AZD1222. Among spike-specific TCRs, nearly half reportedly target unmutated variant regions.

Germline V lookup: CDR1 MNHEY, CDR2 SVGAGI. The V and J ends lost 6 bases and 0 bases, in that order; junction bases with no gene match: 4. The CDR3 has 15 amino acids. This TCR was recovered from an adult in good health. Sequencing was performed on peripheral blood, taken on day 0 of AZD1222 vaccination. The J gene is TRBJ2-1, the V gene TRBV6-5; 8 nucleotides line up with TRBD2. The CDR3: CASSSAGASYNEQFF. The CDR3, as DNA: TGTGCCAGCAGCTCAGCGGGGGCCTCCTACAATGAGCAGTTCTTC.